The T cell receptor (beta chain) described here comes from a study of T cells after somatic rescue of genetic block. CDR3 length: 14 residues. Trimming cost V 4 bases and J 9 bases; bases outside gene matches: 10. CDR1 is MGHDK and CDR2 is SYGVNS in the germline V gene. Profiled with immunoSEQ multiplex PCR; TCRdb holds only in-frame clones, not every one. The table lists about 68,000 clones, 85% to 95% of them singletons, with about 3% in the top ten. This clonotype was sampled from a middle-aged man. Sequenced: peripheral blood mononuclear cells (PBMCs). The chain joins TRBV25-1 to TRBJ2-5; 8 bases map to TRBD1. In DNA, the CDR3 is TGTGCCAGCAGTGGTACAACAGGGGGTACGGCCCAGTACTTC. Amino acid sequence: CASSGTTGGTAQYF.